The 13 T cell receptor beta chains reported below all come from one sample, sequenced in a study of T cells in localized non-small cell lung cancer. Generated by immunoSEQ multiplex PCR, the TCRdb table keeps only in-frame clones and is missing some. The sample records about 3,000 clones, 33% being singletons. Material: normal lung tissue next to the tumor, obtained before any cancer treatment. These TCRs come from a man between 40 and 70 years old with stage I lung adenocarcinoma.

V usage is TRBV25-1 and J usage is TRBJ2-3, with D possibly being TRBD2 (6 bases). This CDR3 has 16 residues. Germline-derived CDR1 and CDR2 are MGHDK and SYGVNS. Trimming took 0 bases from V and 2 from J, leaving 12 bases between them. CDR3 region: CASSEYVASDTDTQYF. In nucleotides, the CDR3 is TGTGCCAGCAGTGAATATGTCGCTAGCGACACAGATACGCAGTATTTT.

The chain combines TRBV6-8 with TRBJ1-1; possible D gene TRBD1, 6 bases. Germline CDR1 reads MNHGY; CDR2 reads SAAAGT. V gave up 3 bases and J gave up 5 bases, with 16 bases separating them. The CDR3 totals 15 residues. CDR3 coding DNA: TGTGCCAGCAGTTATGATGTGGGGGGGCGAACTGAAGCTTTCTTT. It yields the protein CASSYDVGGRTEAFF.

Regarding this clone: The sample carries other DNA sequences with the same CDR3. This sequence joins TRBV18 and TRBJ2-7; D might be TRBD1 (7 bases). The CDR3 totals 13 residues. Germline loops: CDR1 KGHSH, CDR2 LQKENI. V was pared by 3 bases and J by 7 bases, with 13 bases between. This CDR3 is CASSPGQGGEQYF. The CDR3 DNA sequence: TGTGCCAGCTCACCGGGTCAGGGGGGTGAGCAGTACTTC. Filled out from reference TRBV18 and TRBJ2-7, the complete variable domain reads NAGVMQNPRHLVRRRGQEARLRCSPMKGHSHVYWYRQLPEEGLKFMVYLQKENIIDESGMPKERFSAEFPKEGPSILRIQQVVRGDSAAYFCASSPGQGGEQYFGPGTRLTVT.

The chain is built from TRBV9 and TRBJ2-3; D is uncertain. The CDR3 loop spans 14 amino acids. The germline V and J ends were trimmed by 2 bases and 6 bases, with 13 bases remaining between them. Germline CDR1 and CDR2: SGDLS and YYNGEE. CDR3 region: CASSVGPAPDTQYF. DNA of the CDR3: TGTGCCAGCAGCGTCGGACCCGCCCCGGATACGCAGTATTTT.

The rearrangement uses TRBV6-8 and TRBJ2-2; no firm D call. V was pared by 0 bases and J by 7 bases, with 9 bases between. The CDR3 spans 14 residues. Germline V CDR1 and CDR2: MNHGY, SAAAGT. In nucleotides, the CDR3 is TGTGCCAGCAGTTACTCCGGACGGAACGGGGAGCTGTTTTTT. Translation: CASSYSGRNGELFF.

The V gene is TRBV10-2, the J gene TRBJ2-2, with D tentatively TRBD1 (6 bases). CDR1 is WSHSY, CDR2 SAAADI, per germline. Trimming removed 4 bases from V and 5 bases from J, with 11 bases in between. This CDR3 is built from 14 residues. CDR3 DNA sequence: TGCGCCAGCAGTGGACAGGTTTTAACCGGGGAGCTGTTTTTT. It yields the protein CASSGQVLTGELFF.

The CDR3 protein is CASSPWTRENTEAFF. CDR3 nucleotide sequence: TGTGCCAGCTCACCGTGGACTCGAGAGAACACTGAAGCTTTCTTT. The chain joins TRBV18 to TRBJ1-1; no clear D. The CDR3 consists of 15 residues. Germline CDR1 reads KGHSH; CDR2 reads LQKENI. V lost 3 bases and J 1 base, leaving 12 bases between the germline ends.

This clone is deemed medium-sized (0.01 to 0.1%). The V call is TRBV11-3, the J call TRBJ2-1; D not resolved. With 1 base removed from V and 0 bases from J, the gap between germline ends came to 13 bases. The germline gives CDR1 SGHNT, CDR2 YENEEA. The CDR3 is 17 residues long. Written as DNA, the CDR3 is TGTGCCAGCAGCTTAGGGCGGATGGGCAGCTCCTACAATGAGCAGTTCTTC. Translation gives CASSLGRMGSSYNEQFF.

The chain links TRBV30 to TRBJ2-1; D not resolved. CDR1 and CDR2 (germline): GTSNPN, SVGIG (reference sequence). The CDR3 covers 15 residues. Trimming left V 2 bases short and J 1 base short, with 12 bases between. The CDR3 loop reads CAWSPSSLSYNEQFF. DNA of the CDR3: TGTGCCTGGAGTCCTTCCAGCTTATCCTACAATGAGCAGTTCTTC.

This chain joins TRBV14 and TRBJ1-1; the match to TRBD1 covers 11 bases. This CDR3 has 15 residues. Looked up from germline, CDR1 is SGHDN and CDR2 is FVKESK. The junction had 7 bases not matched to a gene; V was cut back by 4 bases and J by 6 bases. CDR3 loop: CASSPWTGGESEAFF. The CDR3 DNA is TGTGCCAGCAGCCCTTGGACAGGGGGCGAGTCTGAAGCTTTCTTT.

The chain couples TRBV30 to TRBJ1-2; D call uncertain. Germline V lookup: CDR1 GTSNPN, CDR2 SVGIG (reference sequence). The CDR3 is 14 residues long. V shed 1 base and J shed 2 bases, with 11 bases lying between them. Here the CDR3 reads CAWSELTINYGYTF. DNA of the CDR3: TGTGCCTGGAGTGAACTCACAATAAACTATGGCTACACCTTC.

This clone is large by share. The V call is TRBV11-3, the J call TRBJ1-6; no clear D. The germline gives CDR1 SGHNT, CDR2 YENEEA. CDR3 length: 16 amino acids. V lost 2 bases to trimming and J lost 0 bases, with 8 bases between them. CDR3 sequence (DNA): TGTGCCAGCAGCTTAACGTCCAGCTCCTATAATTCACCCCTCCACTTT. Amino acid sequence: CASSLTSSSYNSPLHF. The full variable domain, with the rest looked up from reference TRBV11-3 and TRBJ1-6, is EAGVVQSPRYKIIEKKQPVAFWCNPISGHNTLYWYLQNLGQGPELLIRYENEEAVDDSQLPKDRFSAERLKGVDSTLKIQPAELGDSAVYLCASSLTSSSYNSPLHFGNGTRLTVT.

CDR3 coding DNA: TGTGCCAGCAGCCGAATGACGGATGAGCGGACCCAGTACTTC. Its translation: CASSRMTDERTQYF. The chain combines TRBV28 with TRBJ2-5, with D unclear. V was shortened by 6 bases and J by 7 bases, with 18 bases between the two germline ends. The CDR3 runs 14 residues. From germline, CDR1 is MDHEN and CDR2 SYDVKM.